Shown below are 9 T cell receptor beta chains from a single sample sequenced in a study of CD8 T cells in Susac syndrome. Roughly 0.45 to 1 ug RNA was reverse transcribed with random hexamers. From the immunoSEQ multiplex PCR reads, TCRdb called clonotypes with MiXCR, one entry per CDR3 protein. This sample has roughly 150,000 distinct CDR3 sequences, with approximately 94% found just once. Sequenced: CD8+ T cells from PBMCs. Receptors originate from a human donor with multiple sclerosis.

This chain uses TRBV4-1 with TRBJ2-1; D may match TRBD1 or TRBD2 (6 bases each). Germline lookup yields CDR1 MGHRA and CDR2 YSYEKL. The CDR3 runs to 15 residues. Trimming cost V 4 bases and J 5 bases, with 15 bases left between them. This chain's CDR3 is CASSLRGLIDNEQFF. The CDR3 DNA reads TGCGCCAGCAGCCTACGGGGGCTAATCGACAATGAGCAGTTCTTC.

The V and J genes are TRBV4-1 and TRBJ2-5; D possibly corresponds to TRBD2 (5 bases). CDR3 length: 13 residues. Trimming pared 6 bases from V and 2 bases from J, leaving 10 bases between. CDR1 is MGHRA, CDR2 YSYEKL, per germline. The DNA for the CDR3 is TGCGCCAGCAGAAATCAGCGGCAAGAGACCCAGTACTTC. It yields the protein CASRNQRQETQYF.

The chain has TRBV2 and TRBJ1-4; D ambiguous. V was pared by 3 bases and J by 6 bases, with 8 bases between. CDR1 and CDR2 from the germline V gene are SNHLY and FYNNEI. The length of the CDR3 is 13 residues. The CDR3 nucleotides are TGTGCCAGCAGTGAGAAGGGATATGAAAAACTGTTTTTT. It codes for CASSEKGYEKLFF.

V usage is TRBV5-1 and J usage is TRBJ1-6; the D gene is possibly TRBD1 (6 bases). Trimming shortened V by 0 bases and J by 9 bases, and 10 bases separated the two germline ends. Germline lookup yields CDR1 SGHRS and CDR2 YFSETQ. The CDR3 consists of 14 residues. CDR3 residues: CASSLGGGGSPLHF. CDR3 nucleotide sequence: TGCGCCAGCAGCTTGGGAGGGGGTGGTTCACCCCTCCACTTT.

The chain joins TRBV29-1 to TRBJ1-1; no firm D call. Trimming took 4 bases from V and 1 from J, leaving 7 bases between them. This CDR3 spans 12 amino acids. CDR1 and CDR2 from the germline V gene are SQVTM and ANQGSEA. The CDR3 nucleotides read TGCAGCGTTGTGCCCGAGAACACTGAAGCTTTCTTT. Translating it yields CSVVPENTEAFF. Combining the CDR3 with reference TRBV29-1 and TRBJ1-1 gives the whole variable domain SAVISQKPSRDICQRGTSLTIQCQVDSQVTMMFWYRQQPGQSLTLIATANQGSEATYESGFVIDKFPISRPNLTFSTLTVSNMSPEDSSIYLCSVVPENTEAFFGQGTRLTVV.

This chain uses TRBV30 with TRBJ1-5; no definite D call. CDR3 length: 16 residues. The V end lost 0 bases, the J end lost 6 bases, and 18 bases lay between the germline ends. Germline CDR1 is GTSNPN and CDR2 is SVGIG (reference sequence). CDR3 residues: CAWSVRGPPFGQPQHF. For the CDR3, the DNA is TGTGCCTGGAGTGTCCGTGGGCCCCCCTTTGGTCAGCCCCAGCATTTT.

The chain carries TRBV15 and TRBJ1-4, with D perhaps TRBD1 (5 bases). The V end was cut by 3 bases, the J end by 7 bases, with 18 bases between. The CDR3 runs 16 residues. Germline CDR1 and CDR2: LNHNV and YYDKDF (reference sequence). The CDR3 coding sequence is TGTGCCACCAGCAGTGGGGCGAGGAGGGGAGGTGAAAAACTGTTTTTT. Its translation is CATSSGARRGGEKLFF.

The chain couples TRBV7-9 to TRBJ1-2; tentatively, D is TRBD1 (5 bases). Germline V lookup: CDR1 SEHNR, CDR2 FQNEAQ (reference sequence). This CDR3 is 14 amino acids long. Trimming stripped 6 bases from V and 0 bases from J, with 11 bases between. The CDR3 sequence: CASRGDGANYGYTF. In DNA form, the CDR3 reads TGTGCCAGCAGGGGGGACGGAGCTAACTATGGCTACACCTTC. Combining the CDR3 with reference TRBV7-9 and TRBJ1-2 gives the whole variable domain DTGVSQNPRHKITKRGQNVTFRCDPISEHNRLYWYRQTLGQGPEFLTYFQNEAQLEKSRLLSDRFSAERPKGSFSTLEIQRTEQGDSAMYLCASRGDGANYGYTFGSGTRLTVV.

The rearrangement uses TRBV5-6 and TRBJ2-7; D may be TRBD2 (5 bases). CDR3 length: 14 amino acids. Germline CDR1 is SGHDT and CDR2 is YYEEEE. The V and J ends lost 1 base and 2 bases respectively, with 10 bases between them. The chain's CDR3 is CASSLFPGTYEQYF. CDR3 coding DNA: TGTGCCAGCAGCTTGTTTCCGGGAACCTACGAGCAGTACTTC.